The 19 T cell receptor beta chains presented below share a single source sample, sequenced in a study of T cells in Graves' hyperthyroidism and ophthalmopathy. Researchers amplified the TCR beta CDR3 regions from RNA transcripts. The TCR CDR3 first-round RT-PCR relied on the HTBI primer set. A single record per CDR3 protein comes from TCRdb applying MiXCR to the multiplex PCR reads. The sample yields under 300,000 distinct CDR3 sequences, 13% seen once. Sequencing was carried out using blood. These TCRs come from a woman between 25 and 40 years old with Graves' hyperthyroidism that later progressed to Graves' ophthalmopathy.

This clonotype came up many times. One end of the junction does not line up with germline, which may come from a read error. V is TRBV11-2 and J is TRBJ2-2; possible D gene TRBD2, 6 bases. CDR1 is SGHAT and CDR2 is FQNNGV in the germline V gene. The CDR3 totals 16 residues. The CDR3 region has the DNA TGTGCCAGCAGTTTAGCTGGGACCGGGGGACCCGGGGAGCTGTTTTTT. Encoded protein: CASSLAGTGGPGELFF.

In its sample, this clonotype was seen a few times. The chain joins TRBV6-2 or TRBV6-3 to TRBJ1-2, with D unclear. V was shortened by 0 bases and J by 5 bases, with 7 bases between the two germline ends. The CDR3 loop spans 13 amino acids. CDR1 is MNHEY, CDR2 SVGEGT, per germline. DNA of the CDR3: TGTGCCAGCAGTTACTCGGCCAGGTATGGCTACACCTTC. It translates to CASSYSARYGYTF.

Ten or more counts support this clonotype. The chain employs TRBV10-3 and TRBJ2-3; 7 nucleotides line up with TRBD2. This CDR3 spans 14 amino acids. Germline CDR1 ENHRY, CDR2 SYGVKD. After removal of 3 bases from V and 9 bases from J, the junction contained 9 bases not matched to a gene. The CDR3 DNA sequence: TGTGCCATCAGTGACTGGGGGGGAAGCGGGACGCAGTATTTT. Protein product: CAISDWGGSGTQYF.

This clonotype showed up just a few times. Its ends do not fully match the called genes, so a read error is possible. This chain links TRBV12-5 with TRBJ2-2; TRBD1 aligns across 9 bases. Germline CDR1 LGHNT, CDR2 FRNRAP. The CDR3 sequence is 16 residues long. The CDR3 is CASGLVIRDRVGELFF. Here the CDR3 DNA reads TGTGCTAGTGGTCTGGTGATCCGGGACAGGGTCGGGGAGCTGTTTTTT.

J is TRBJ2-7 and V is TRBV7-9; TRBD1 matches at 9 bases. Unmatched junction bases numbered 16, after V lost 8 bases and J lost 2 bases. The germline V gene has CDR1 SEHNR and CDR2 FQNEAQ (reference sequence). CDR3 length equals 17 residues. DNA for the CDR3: TGTGCCAGCGGCCTAAAGAGCTCTTGGGACAGGGCCTACGAGCAGTACTTC. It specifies CASGLKSSWDRAYEQYF.

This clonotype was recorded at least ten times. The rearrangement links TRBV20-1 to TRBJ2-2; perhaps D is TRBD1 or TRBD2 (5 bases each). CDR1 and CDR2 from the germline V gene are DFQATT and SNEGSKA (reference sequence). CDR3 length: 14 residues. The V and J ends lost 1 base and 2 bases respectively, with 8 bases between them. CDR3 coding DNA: TGCAGTGCTAGAGTGGGGACCAACACCGGGGAGCTGTTTTTT. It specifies CSARVGTNTGELFF.

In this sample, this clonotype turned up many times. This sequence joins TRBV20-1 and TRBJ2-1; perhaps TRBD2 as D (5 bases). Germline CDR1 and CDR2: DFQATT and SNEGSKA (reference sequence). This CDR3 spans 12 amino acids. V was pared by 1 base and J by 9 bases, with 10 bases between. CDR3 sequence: CSARGEWVEQFF. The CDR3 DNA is TGCAGTGCTAGAGGGGAGTGGGTTGAGCAGTTCTTC.

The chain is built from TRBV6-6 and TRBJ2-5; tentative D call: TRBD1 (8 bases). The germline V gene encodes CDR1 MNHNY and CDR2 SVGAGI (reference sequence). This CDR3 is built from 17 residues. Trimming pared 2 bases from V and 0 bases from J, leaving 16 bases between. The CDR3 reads CASSYGPQGGNQETQYF. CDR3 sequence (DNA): TGTGCCAGCAGTTACGGCCCACAGGGGGGGAACCAAGAGACCCAGTACTTC.

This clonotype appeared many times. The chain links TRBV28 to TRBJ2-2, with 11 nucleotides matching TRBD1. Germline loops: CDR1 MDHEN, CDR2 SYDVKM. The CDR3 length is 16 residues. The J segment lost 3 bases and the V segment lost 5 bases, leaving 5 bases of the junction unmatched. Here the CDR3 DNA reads TGTGCCAGCAGTGCAGGGACAGGGGGTTACACCGGGGAGCTGTTTTTT. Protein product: CASSAGTGGYTGELFF.

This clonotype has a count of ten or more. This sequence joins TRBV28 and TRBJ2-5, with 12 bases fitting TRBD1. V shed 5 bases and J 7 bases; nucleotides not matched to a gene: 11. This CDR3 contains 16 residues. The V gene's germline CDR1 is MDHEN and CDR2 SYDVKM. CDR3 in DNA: TGTGCCAGCAGTCCCTCCGGGACAGGGGGCAGAGGGACCCAGTACTTC. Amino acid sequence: CASSPSGTGGRGTQYF.

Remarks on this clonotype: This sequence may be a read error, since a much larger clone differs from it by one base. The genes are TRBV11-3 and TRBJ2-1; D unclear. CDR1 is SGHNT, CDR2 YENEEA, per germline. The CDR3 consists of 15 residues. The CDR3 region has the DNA TGTGCCAGCGGCTTCAGTCACGTCTCCTACAATGAGCAGTTCTTC. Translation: CASGFSHVSYNEQFF.

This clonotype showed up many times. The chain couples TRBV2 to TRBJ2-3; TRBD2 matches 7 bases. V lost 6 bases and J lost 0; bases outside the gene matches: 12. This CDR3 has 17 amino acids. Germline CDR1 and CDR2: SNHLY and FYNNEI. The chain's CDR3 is CASRPPSGAPSTDTQYF. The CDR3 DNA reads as TGTGCCAGCAGGCCCCCCAGCGGGGCCCCTAGCACAGATACGCAGTATTTT.

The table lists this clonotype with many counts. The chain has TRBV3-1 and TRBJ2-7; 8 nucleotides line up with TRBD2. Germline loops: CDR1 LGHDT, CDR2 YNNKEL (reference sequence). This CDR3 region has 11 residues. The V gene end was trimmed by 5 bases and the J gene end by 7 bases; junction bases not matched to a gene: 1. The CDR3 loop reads CASSSGGEQYF. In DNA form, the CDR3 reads TGTGCCAGCAGCTCGGGGGGGGAGCAGTACTTC.

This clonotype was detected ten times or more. The CDR3 here is CSAKQGVSSNQPQHF. CDR3 DNA: TGCAGTGCAAAACAGGGCGTGAGTAGCAATCAGCCCCAGCATTTT. This chain connects TRBV20-1 to TRBJ1-5, with D perhaps matching TRBD1 (6 bases). V dropped 6 bases and J dropped 0 bases, with 15 bases sitting between them. Germline-derived CDR1 and CDR2 are DFQATT and SNEGSKA (reference sequence). The CDR3 extends over 15 amino acids.

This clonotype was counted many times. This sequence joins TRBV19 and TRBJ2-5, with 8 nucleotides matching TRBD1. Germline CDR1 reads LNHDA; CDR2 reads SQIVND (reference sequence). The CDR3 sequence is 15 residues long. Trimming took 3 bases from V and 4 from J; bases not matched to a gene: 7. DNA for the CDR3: TGTGCCAGTAGTATTGGACAGGGCGAAGGAGAGACCCAGTACTTC. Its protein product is CASSIGQGEGETQYF.

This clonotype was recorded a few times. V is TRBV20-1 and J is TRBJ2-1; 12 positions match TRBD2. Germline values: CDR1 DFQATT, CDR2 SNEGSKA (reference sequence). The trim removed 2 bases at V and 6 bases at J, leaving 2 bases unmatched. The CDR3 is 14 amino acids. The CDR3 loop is CSARPSGRANEQFF. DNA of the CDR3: TGCAGTGCTAGACCTAGCGGGAGGGCCAATGAGCAGTTCTTC.

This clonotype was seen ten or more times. As DNA, the CDR3 is TGTGCCAGCAGCGCCCGACTATCTGGGGCCAACGTCCTGACTTTC. Translating gives CASSARLSGANVLTF. The chain is built from TRBV13 and TRBJ2-6; D is possibly TRBD2 (5 bases). The V end lost 5 bases, the J end lost 1 base, and 9 bases lay between the germline ends. The CDR3 is 15 amino acids. Germline V gene lookup returns CDR1 PRHDT and CDR2 FYEKMQ (reference sequence).

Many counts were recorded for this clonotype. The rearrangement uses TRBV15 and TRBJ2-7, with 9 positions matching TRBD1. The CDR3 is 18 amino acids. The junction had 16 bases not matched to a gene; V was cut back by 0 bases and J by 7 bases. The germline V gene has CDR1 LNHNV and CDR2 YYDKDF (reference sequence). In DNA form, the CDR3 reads TGTGCCACCAGCAGAGATCTAACTCCGACAGGGGGTTTCGGAGAGCAGTACTTC. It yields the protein CATSRDLTPTGGFGEQYF.

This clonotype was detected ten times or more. CDR3 residues: CASSPQPGNYGYTF. The CDR3 coding sequence is TGTGCCAGCAGCCCCCAGCCCGGTAACTATGGCTACACCTTC. This rearrangement joins TRBV3-1 to TRBJ1-2; D ambiguous. Germline CDR1 is LGHDT and CDR2 is YNNKEL (reference sequence). V was shortened by 4 bases and J by 1 base, with 10 bases between the two germline ends. The CDR3 extends over 14 amino acids. Full variable domain (remainder filled in from reference TRBV3-1 and TRBJ1-2): DTAVSQTPKYLVTQMGNDKSIKCEQNLGHDTMYWYKQDSKKFLKIMFSYNNKELIINETVPNRFSPKSPDKAHLNLHINSLELGDSAVYFCASSPQPGNYGYTFGSGTRLTVV.